This T cell receptor beta chain was identified during a study of T cell responses to AZD1222 COVID-19 vaccine. The study's findings and limits: White British donors predominated, females outnumbered males, and clonal diversity was possibly underestimated. Seropositive at baseline were only a handful of AZD1222 recipients. There were vaccine-associated CD4 TCRs across spike, dominant at 160-218 and 743-854.

V lost 5 bases and J lost 9, with 20 bases in between. The germline V gene encodes CDR1 SSHAT and CDR2 FNYEAQ (reference sequence). The CDR3 length is 15 residues. Sequencing used immunoSEQ multiplex PCR; TCRdb keeps in-frame clones, though not all of them. The profile shows about 180,000 clones, 90% to 95% of them singletons. Turning to this clone: Its matching antigen is unknown.

This chain uses TRBV7-7 with TRBJ2-1; possibly TRBD1 or TRBD2 for D (5 bases each). The TCR comes from an adult who received the MenACWY meningococcal vaccine as a control. Sample: peripheral blood, taken 28 days after the second dose of the MenACWY control vaccine. The CDR3 nucleotides are TGTGCCAGCAGCCTTTCCGGGACGGGCCGAGGTGAGCAGTTCTTC. Translation: CASSLSGTGRGEQFF.